A selection of T cell receptor beta chains follows, all from one sample in a study of blood T cell repertoires in COVID-19. Clones were sequenced by immunoSEQ multiplex PCR, and TCRdb holds only the in-frame ones, with some missing. The sample holds some 30,000 clones; about nine tenths are singletons and the top ten take roughly an eighth. What was sequenced was peripheral blood. Receptors were obtained from a human donor with active COVID-19. The donor label of this sample is uncertain. Each CDR3 is given with its conserved first and last residue. Fields, in order: clone size, J gene, V gene, D gene, CDR3 DNA, CDR3 protein. A D gene is named only where the DNA matches it firmly. Not every row has a clone size; where given, it reads once, few, many or a size class.

>.|TRBJ2-7|TRBV5-1|.
TGCGCCAGCAGCTTTGGTACCGGGTACTACGAGCAGTACTTC
CASSFGTGYYEQYF
>.|TRBJ1-1|TRBV12-3/TRBV12-4|.
TGTGCCAGCAGGGCTCGGGGCACTGAAGCTTTCTTT
CASRARGTEAFF
>.|TRBJ1-2|TRBV7-2|.
TGTGCCAGCAGCTTCCAGGGGCAGATCTATGGCTACACCTTC
CASSFQGQIYGYTF
>.|TRBJ2-1|TRBV23-1|.
TGCGCCAGCAGTCAACCCGACAGCTCTCCCACCTACAATGAGCAGTTCTTC
CASSQPDSSPTYNEQFF
>.|TRBJ2-4|TRBV7-2|TRBD1
TGTGCCAGCAGCCCCGGACAGGTACCAAACATTCAGTACTTC
CASSPGQVPNIQYF
>few|TRBJ1-5|TRBV10-2|TRBD1
TGCGCCAGCCGGGACAGGGCTTATCAGCCCCAGCATTTT
CASRDRAYQPQHF
>once|TRBJ2-4|TRBV4-3|TRBD2
TGCGCCAGCAGCCAACATAGCGGGGAGGTAAACATTCAGTACTTC
CASSQHSGEVNIQYF
>.|TRBJ1-2|TRBV27|.
TGTGCCAGCAGTTTAAGTCTGGGAGTAGGCGGCTACACCTTC
CASSLSLGVGGYTF
>few|TRBJ2-1|TRBV2|TRBD2
TGTGCCAGCATTTACGGCGGGGGGACCAATGAGCAGTTCTTC
CASIYGGGTNEQFF
>.|TRBJ2-1|TRBV28|.
TGTGCCAGCAAACCCTCCTCAGGGAAATCCTACAATGAGCAGTTCTTC
CASKPSSGKSYNEQFF
>.|TRBJ2-1|TRBV9|.
TGTGCCAGCAGCGTCTATATTAGCGATGAGCAGTTCTTC
CASSVYISDEQFF
>.|TRBJ2-5|TRBV5-4|.
TGTGCCAGCAGCCCCAGGGTAGGGGGCCAAGAGACCCAGTACTTC
CASSPRVGGQETQYF
>.|TRBJ2-1|TRBV7-6|TRBD2
TGTGCCAGCAGGGGGGGACTAGCGCCTAACAATGAGCAGTTCTTC
CASRGGLAPNNEQFF
>.|TRBJ2-3|TRBV6-2/TRBV6-3|TRBD2
TGTGCCAGCAGTTACGAAGCTAGCGGGGGCCCCTCCACAGATACGCAGTATTTT
CASSYEASGGPSTDTQYF
>.|TRBJ1-5|TRBV5-1|.
TGCGCCAGCAGCTTGGGTCCGGGAGAGAATCAGCCCCAGCATTTT
CASSLGPGENQPQHF
>.|TRBJ2-1|TRBV19|.
TGTGCCAGTAGTATGTGGGGGGGCCTTTCAGGTTCCTACAATGAGCAGTTCTTC
CASSMWGGLSGSYNEQFF
>.|TRBJ1-2|TRBV18|TRBD1
TGTGCCAGCTCACCTATTTATGGACAGGGGGAAGGCTATGGCTACACCTTC
CASSPIYGQGEGYGYTF
>.|TRBJ1-2|TRBV19|TRBD1
TGTGCCAGTAGCCTAACAGGGGGCAACTATGGCTACACCTTC
CASSLTGGNYGYTF
>.|TRBJ1-2|TRBV7-2|TRBD1
TGTGCCAGCAGCTTAGCATATCGGACAGGGAGGGATCCTAACTATGGCTACACCTTC
CASSLAYRTGRDPNYGYTF
>.|TRBJ1-1|TRBV23-1|.
TGCGCCAGCAGTCAATTTCATGGGCCCCCGAACACTGAAGCTTTCTTT
CASSQFHGPPNTEAFF
>.|TRBJ1-1|TRBV5-1|.
TGCGCCAGCAGCTTGGGACGACAGGTTAGTGGCACTGAAGCTTTCTTT
CASSLGRQVSGTEAFF
>.|TRBJ1-5|TRBV5-4|.
TGTGCCAGCAGCTCAGGGAGGGTCCCAGACCGAGACAATCAGCCCCAGCATTTT
CASSSGRVPDRDNQPQHF
>few|TRBJ1-6|TRBV7-2|.
TGTGCCAGCAGCCCCATCCAGAATTCACCCCTCCACTTT
CASSPIQNSPLHF
>.|TRBJ2-2|TRBV7-6|.
TGTGCCAGCAGCTTAGAGGCGTCTAGCAGCACCGGGGAGCTGTTTTTT
CASSLEASSSTGELFF
>.|TRBJ2-1|TRBV6-6|TRBD1
TGTGCCAGCAGACAGGGGTCTGAGCAGTTCTTC
CASRQGSEQFF
>.|TRBJ2-5|TRBV12-1|.
TGTGCCAGCAGCTTTATCCTTGTCGGTAGCGGGGATTTCAGGAAGACCCAGTACTTC
CASSFILVGSGDFRKTQYF
>.|TRBJ2-1|TRBV7-9|TRBD1
TGTGCCAGCAGCTTACGGACAGGGGTAATCAATGAGCAGTTCTTC
CASSLRTGVINEQFF
>once|TRBJ1-2|TRBV24-1|.
TGTGCCACCAGTGATTTCCGAAACAGGGACTATGGCTACACCTTC
CATSDFRNRDYGYTF
>.|TRBJ1-4|TRBV5-4|.
TGTGCCAGCAGCTTGCAAACAGGGCCTAATGAAAAACTGTTTTTT
CASSLQTGPNEKLFF
>.|TRBJ1-2|TRBV20-1|.
TGCAGTGCTAGTCCGGGGGGCTACACCTTC
CSASPGGYTF
>.|TRBJ2-3|TRBV3-1/TRBV3-2|TRBD2
TGTGCCAGCAGCCCCGGGACTAGCGGGGGGGCCAGGGATACGCAGTATTTT
CASSPGTSGGARDTQYF
>.|TRBJ2-3|TRBV11-2|.
TGTGCCAGCAGCTCATGGACTAGCACAGATACGCAGTATTTT
CASSSWTSTDTQYF
>.|TRBJ2-4|TRBV4-1|TRBD2
TGCGCCAGCAGCCACGGGACTAGCGGGGGGGTGAAGATAGCCAAAAACATTCAGTACTTC
CASSHGTSGGVKIAKNIQYF
>few|TRBJ1-2|TRBV5-5|.
TGTGCCAGCAGCTTGAGGGAGGGAAGGGATGGCTACACCTTC
CASSLREGRDGYTF
>.|TRBJ2-3|TRBV14|.
TGTGCCAGCAGCCCCCAGAACACAGATACGCAGTATTTT
CASSPQNTDTQYF
>.|TRBJ1-1|TRBV4-1|.
TGCGCCAGCAGCCAAACCCTTACACGAGGGCAGAAAACTGAAGCTTTCTTT
CASSQTLTRGQKTEAFF
>.|TRBJ1-2|TRBV11-1|.
TGTGCCAGCAGCTTAGAGAGGCACACAGGGCCCCATGGCTACACCTTC
CASSLERHTGPHGYTF
>.|TRBJ1-2|TRBV10-3|TRBD1
TGTGCCATCAGTGCGGCAGGGGGTTATGGCTACACCTTC
CAISAAGGYGYTF
>.|TRBJ2-2|TRBV15|.
TGTGCCACCGGGAAGGACAGCCTCCCGGGGGAGCTGTTTTTT
CATGKDSLPGELFF
>.|TRBJ2-7|TRBV14|TRBD1
TGTGCCAGCAGTGAGATGACAGGGAAGGTCGAGCAGTACTTC
CASSEMTGKVEQYF
>.|TRBJ2-3|TRBV11-1|TRBD2
TGTGCCAGCAGCGACGATGGACTAGCGGTTACGCAGTATTTT
CASSDDGLAVTQYF
>.|TRBJ1-6|TRBV5-4|.
TGTGCCAGCAGCTTCCAGGGGCGCTCCTATAATTCACCCCTCCACTTT
CASSFQGRSYNSPLHF
>.|TRBJ2-7|TRBV12-3/TRBV12-4|TRBD2
TGTGCCAGCAGTAGCGGGGGGCCCTACGAGCAGTACTTC
CASSSGGPYEQYF
>once|TRBJ2-2|TRBV7-2|TRBD1
TGTGCCAGCAGCCGGGGACAGGGCGGCACCGGGGAGCTGTTTTTT
CASSRGQGGTGELFF
>.|TRBJ2-3|TRBV6-1|TRBD1
TGTGCCAGCAGTGAACCGGGACAGAGAACAGATACGCAGTATTTT
CASSEPGQRTDTQYF
>.|TRBJ2-5|TRBV28|TRBD2
TGTGCCAGCAGTTTGAGAAGGGGAGTAGCGGGCCAAGAGACCCAGTACTTC
CASSLRRGVAGQETQYF
>.|TRBJ1-2|TRBV29-1|.
TGCAGCGTTGTACGGGCAGGGGCCCCAGGCTACACCTTC
CSVVRAGAPGYTF
>.|TRBJ2-7|TRBV5-4|.
TGTGCCAGCAGTCGAACTACGGGCGAGCAGTACTTC
CASSRTTGEQYF
>.|TRBJ1-6|TRBV5-5|.
TGTGCCAGCAGCTTGTCGTCCGGGACATCATACCGTCCCCTCCACTTT
CASSLSSGTSYRPLHF